The entry below describes one TCR beta chain. The antigen remains undetermined. This specimen comes from a study of T cell responses to AZD1222 COVID-19 vaccine. Study-wide results and limits: Repertoire sampling happened only post peak T cell response. Clonal diversity may have been underestimated, and the donors were mostly white British, with more females than males.

Profiling relied on immunoSEQ multiplex PCR, and the TCRdb table lists in-frame clones only, not all of them. The table has 70,000 to 95,000 clones, more than 85% seen once. The germline V gene encodes CDR1 KGHDR and CDR2 SFDVKD. V was cut by 7 bases and J by 1 base, with 6 bases left in between. The CDR3 extends over 12 amino acids. The source was peripheral blood, collected 28 days after the second AZD1222 dose. This receptor was obtained from an adult who received the AZD1222 COVID-19 vaccine. The rearrangement links TRBV24-1 to TRBJ1-1; D call uncertain. The CDR3 loop reads CATRGANTEAFF. In nucleotides, the CDR3 is TGTGCCACCAGGGGCGCGAACACTGAAGCTTTCTTT.